The 13 T cell receptor beta chains reported below all come from one sample, sequenced in a study of CD8 T cells in Susac syndrome. With random hexamers, roughly 0.45 to 1 ug RNA was reverse transcribed. MiXCR, applied by TCRdb to the immunoSEQ multiplex PCR reads, yields one record per CDR3 protein. The sample has 400,000 to 550,000 distinct CDR3 sequences; 75% to 90% are singletons. Sequencing input: CD8+ T cells from PBMCs. Receptors originate from a human donor with multiple sclerosis.

The chain combines TRBV3-1 with TRBJ1-2, with D possibly TRBD1 on 5 matching bases. CDR3 length equals 13 residues. Germline V lookup: CDR1 LGHDT, CDR2 YNNKEL (reference sequence). Trimming took off 1 base at V and 8 bases at J, with 11 bases between the two ends. The CDR3 spells CASSQASGYGYTF. The CDR3 DNA sequence: TGTGCCAGCAGCCAAGCATCAGGGTACGGCTACACCTTC.

V and J are TRBV19 and TRBJ2-1, with 9 nucleotides matching TRBD2. The CDR3 is 13 residues long. CDR1 and CDR2 from the germline V gene are LNHDA and SQIVND (reference sequence). V dropped 6 bases and J dropped 8; count of bases not matched to a gene: 5. For the CDR3, the DNA is TGTGCCAGTAGGGCGGGAGGGAGCGATGAGCAGTTCTTC. It yields the protein CASRAGGSDEQFF.

This chain uses TRBV7-8 with TRBJ1-2, with 8 nucleotides matching TRBD1. Germline V gene lookup returns CDR1 SGHVS and CDR2 FQNEAQ. With V trimmed by 9 bases and J by 1 base, 13 bases remained unmatched. The CDR3 covers 16 residues. CDR3 DNA sequence: TGTGCCAGTCGGGGGACAGGCAGGTCGAATAACTATGGCTACACCTTC. Its translation: CASRGTGRSNNYGYTF. Looking up the rest from reference TRBV7-8 and TRBJ1-2 gives the full variable domain: GAGVSQSPRYKVAKRGQDVALRCDPISGHVSLFWYQQALGQGPEFLTYFQNEAQLDKSGLPSDRFFAERPEGSVSTLKIQRTQQEDSAVYLCASRGTGRSNNYGYTFGSGTRLTVV.

The CDR3 loop reads CASSLVGSEGEQYF. The CDR3 DNA reads TGTGCCAGCAGCTTGGTGGGGTCCGAGGGGGAGCAGTACTTC. The chain combines TRBV5-4 with TRBJ2-7; possibly TRBD1 or TRBD2 for D (5 bases each). Trimming stripped 0 bases from V and 7 bases from J, with 14 bases between. The CDR3 has 14 amino acids. Germline CDR1 and CDR2: SGHNT and YYREEE (reference sequence). Supplemented by reference TRBV5-4 and TRBJ2-7, the full variable domain reads ETGVTQSPTHLIKTRGQQVTLRCSSQSGHNTVSWYQQALGQGPQFIFQYYREEENGRGNFPPRFSGLQFPNYSSELNVNALELDDSALYLCASSLVGSEGEQYFGPGTRLTVT.

This clonotype was picked up a small number of times. Here the CDR3 DNA reads TGTGCCAGTGATCAGGGATTTGGCACTGAAGCTTTCTTT. Amino acid sequence: CASDQGFGTEAFF. V and J are TRBV6-1 and TRBJ1-1, with D possibly TRBD1 on 5 matching bases. This CDR3 is 13 amino acids long. Germline V gene lookup returns CDR1 MNHNS and CDR2 SASEGT. V lost 9 bases and J 4 bases, leaving 15 bases between the germline ends.

The DNA for the CDR3 is TGTGCCAGCTCCAAGCGGGACTACGTTACACCCGGGGAGCTGTTTTTT. This gives the protein CASSKRDYVTPGELFF. This chain joins TRBV18 and TRBJ2-2, with TRBD2 matching over 7 bases. This CDR3 comprises 16 residues. After removal of 6 bases from V and 6 bases from J, the junction contained 13 bases not matched to a gene. Germline V gene lookup returns CDR1 KGHSH and CDR2 LQKENI.

V gene TRBV19 combines with J gene TRBJ1-4; D remains unclear. The V gene's germline CDR1 is LNHDA and CDR2 SQIVND (reference sequence). V was clipped by 7 bases and J by 0 bases, with 15 bases between them. The CDR3 is 16 residues long. The CDR3 protein is CASIGRTETTNEKLFF. CDR3 sequence (DNA): TGTGCCAGTATCGGCCGTACGGAAACAACTAATGAAAAACTGTTTTTT.

V is TRBV4-1 and J is TRBJ1-1; the D is unclear. This CDR3 is 15 amino acids long. Germline CDR1 and CDR2: MGHRA and YSYEKL. Trimming pared 1 base from V and 4 bases from J, leaving 13 bases between. As DNA, the CDR3 is TGCGCCAGCAGCCAAGTTGGGCATGCGGGCACTGAAGCTTTCTTT. Translating it yields CASSQVGHAGTEAFF.

The chain has TRBV7-6 and TRBJ2-2, with 10 positions matching TRBD2. Trimming removed 3 bases from V and 3 bases from J; junction bases left unmatched: 13. CDR3 size: 19 residues. The germline V gene encodes CDR1 SGHVS and CDR2 FNYEAQ. CDR3 DNA sequence: TGTGCCAGCAGCTTTGAGACAGGGGCCCTAGCGGGGGACACCGGGGAGCTGTTTTTT. Its translation: CASSFETGALAGDTGELFF.

The chain links TRBV9 to TRBJ2-7; no clear D gene. V lost 0 bases and J lost 5, with 12 bases in between. The CDR3 loop spans 14 amino acids. The germline V gene has CDR1 SGDLS and CDR2 YYNGEE. CDR3 nucleotide sequence: TGTGCCAGCAGCGTAGGGGCTAGTGGGCACGAGCAGTACTTC. Protein product: CASSVGASGHEQYF.

The V call is TRBV27, the J call TRBJ1-2, with a possible D match to TRBD1 (5 bases). The V end lost 4 bases, the J end lost 3 bases, and 15 bases lay between the germline ends. Germline values: CDR1 MNHEY, CDR2 SMNVEV (reference sequence). The CDR3 spans 15 residues. The CDR3 spells CASSWGLDRHYGYTF. Written as DNA, the CDR3 is TGTGCCAGCAGTTGGGGTCTTGACAGACACTATGGCTACACCTTC.

This chain joins TRBV27 and TRBJ2-7, with D perhaps TRBD1 or TRBD2 (5 bases each). Looked up from germline, CDR1 is MNHEY and CDR2 is SMNVEV (reference sequence). The CDR3 runs to 17 residues. V was pared by 6 bases and J by 4 bases, with 25 bases between. The CDR3 here is CASSTNNDPGRIYEQYF. CDR3 sequence (DNA): TGTGCCAGCAGCACGAATAACGATCCGGGACGAATATACGAGCAGTACTTC.

The chain's CDR3 is CASSRTSVNEQFF. The CDR3 DNA reads as TGTGCCAGTAGCCGGACTAGCGTGAATGAGCAGTTCTTC. The chain couples TRBV19 to TRBJ2-1; TRBD2 agrees at 9 bases. Germline V gives CDR1 LNHDA, CDR2 SQIVND (reference sequence). The CDR3 totals 13 residues. V shed 6 bases and J 7 bases; nucleotides not matched to a gene: 4.